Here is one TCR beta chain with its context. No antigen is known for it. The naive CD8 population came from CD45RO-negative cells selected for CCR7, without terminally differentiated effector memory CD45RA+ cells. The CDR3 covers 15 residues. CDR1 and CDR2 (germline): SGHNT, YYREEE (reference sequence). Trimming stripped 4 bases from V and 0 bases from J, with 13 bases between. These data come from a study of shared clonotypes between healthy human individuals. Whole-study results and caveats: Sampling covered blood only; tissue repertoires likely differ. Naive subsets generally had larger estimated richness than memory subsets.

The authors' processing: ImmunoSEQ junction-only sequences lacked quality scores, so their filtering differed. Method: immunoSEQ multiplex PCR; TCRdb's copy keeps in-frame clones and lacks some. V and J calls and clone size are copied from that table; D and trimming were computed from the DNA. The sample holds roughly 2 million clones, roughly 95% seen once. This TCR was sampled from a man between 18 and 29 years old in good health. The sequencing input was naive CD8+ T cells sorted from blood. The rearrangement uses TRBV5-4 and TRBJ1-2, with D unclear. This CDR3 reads CASSPPGEANYGYTF. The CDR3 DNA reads TGTGCCAGCAGCCCCCCGGGCGAAGCTAACTATGGCTACACCTTC.